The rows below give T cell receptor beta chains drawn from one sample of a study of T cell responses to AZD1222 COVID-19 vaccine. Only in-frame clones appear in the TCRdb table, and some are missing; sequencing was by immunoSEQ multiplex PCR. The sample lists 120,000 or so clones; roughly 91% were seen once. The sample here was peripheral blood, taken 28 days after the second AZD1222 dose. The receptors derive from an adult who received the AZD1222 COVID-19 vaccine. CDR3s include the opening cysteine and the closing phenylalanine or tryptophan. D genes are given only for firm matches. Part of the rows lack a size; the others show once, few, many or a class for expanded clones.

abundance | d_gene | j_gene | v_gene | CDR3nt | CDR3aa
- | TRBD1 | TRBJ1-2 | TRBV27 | TGTGCCAGCAGTTTTGTTCAGGGGGTTGGTGGCTACACCTTC | CASSFVQGVGGYTF
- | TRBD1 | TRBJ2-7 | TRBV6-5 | TGTGCCAGCAGTTACTTCGACAGGGCTAGCTCCTACGAGCAGTACTTC | CASSYFDRASSYEQYF
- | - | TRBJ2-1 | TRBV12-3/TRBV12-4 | TGTGCCAGCAGTTTTTCCCGCAATGAGCAGTTCTTC | CASSFSRNEQFF
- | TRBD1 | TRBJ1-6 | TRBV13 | TGTGCCAGCAGCTTGAAAGGGACAGGTAATTCACCCCTCCACTTT | CASSLKGTGNSPLHF
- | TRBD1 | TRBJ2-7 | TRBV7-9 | TGTGCCAGCAGCTCACCCAGGGGGTTTTTCTACGAGCAGTACTTC | CASSSPRGFFYEQYF
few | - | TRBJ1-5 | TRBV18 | TGTGCCAGCTCACCTATCTCGGGTCTTAGCAATCAGCCCCAGCATTTT | CASSPISGLSNQPQHF
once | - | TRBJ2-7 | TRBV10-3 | TGTGCCATCAGTGCTCTGGCCGGGGATTACGAGCAGTACTTC | CAISALAGDYEQYF
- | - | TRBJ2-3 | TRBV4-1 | TGCGCCAGCAGCCAAGAGAGGCTAGTGGCAGATACGCAGTATTTT | CASSQERLVADTQYF
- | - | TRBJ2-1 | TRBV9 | TGTGCCAGCAGCGTAGCTGATGGGGGGATGAACAATGAGCAGTTCTTC | CASSVADGGMNNEQFF
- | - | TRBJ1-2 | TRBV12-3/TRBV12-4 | TGTGCCAGCAGTTACGACAGCTCCTATGGCTACACCTTC | CASSYDSSYGYTF
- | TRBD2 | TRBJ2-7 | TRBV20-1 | TGCAGTGCTAGTACCCTAGCGGGAGGTTACGAGCAGTACTTC | CSASTLAGGYEQYF
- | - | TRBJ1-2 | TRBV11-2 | TGTGCCAGCAGCTCGAGGGCGACAGGAAACTATGGCTACACCTTC | CASSSRATGNYGYTF
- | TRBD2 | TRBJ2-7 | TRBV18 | TGTGCCAGCTCACCTTTGATGGTAGCGGGATTGGGGCTCGAGCAGTACTTC | CASSPLMVAGLGLEQYF
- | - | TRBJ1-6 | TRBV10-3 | TGTGCCATCAGTGATCCCGGGTATAATTCACCCCTCCACTTT | CAISDPGYNSPLHF
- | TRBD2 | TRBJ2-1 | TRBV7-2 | TGTGCCAGCAGCTTAATACGCGGGGGGGCCATTGAGCAGTTCTTC | CASSLIRGGAIEQFF
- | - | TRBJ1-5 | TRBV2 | TGTGCCAGCAGTGATTGGGGGATATTGTTCGAGCCCCAGCATTTT | CASSDWGILFEPQHF
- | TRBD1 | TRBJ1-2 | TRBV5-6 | TGTGCCAGCAGCCCGGGACAGGGGGCGTTTGGTGGTGGCTACACCTTC | CASSPGQGAFGGGYTF
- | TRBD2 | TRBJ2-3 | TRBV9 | TGTGCCAGCAGCGCAGGAGGACTAGCGGGGGGGCCGAGGAATACGCAGTATTTT | CASSAGGLAGGPRNTQYF
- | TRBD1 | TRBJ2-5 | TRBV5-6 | TGTGCCAGCAGCTATAACCTCGGACAGGGTGGGGAGACCCAGTACTTC | CASSYNLGQGGETQYF
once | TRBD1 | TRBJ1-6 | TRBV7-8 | TGTGCCAGCAGCTTAGTTCGGGGGACAGGGGTATCACCCCTCCACTTT | CASSLVRGTGVSPLHF
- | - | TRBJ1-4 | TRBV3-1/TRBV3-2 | TGTGCCAGCAGCCAAGGTCGACAGTATAATGAAAAACTGTTTTTT | CASSQGRQYNEKLFF
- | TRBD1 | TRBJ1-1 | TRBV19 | TGTGCCAGTAGTATAACAGGGGGGGTGACTGAAGCTTTCTTT | CASSITGGVTEAFF
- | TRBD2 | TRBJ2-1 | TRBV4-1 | TGCGCCAGCAGCCCCCCTAGCGGGGGCTGGCAGTTCTTC | CASSPPSGGWQFF
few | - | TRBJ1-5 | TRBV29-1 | TGCAGCGTCCGGGACAATTACAATCAGCCCCAGCATTTT | CSVRDNYNQPQHF
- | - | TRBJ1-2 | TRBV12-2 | TGTGCAAGTCGGCATATCCCAGGGTGCCGTCTTCAGGGGTATGGCTACACCTTC | CASRHIPGCRLQGYGYTF
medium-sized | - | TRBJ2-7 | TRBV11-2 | TGTGCCAGCAGCCCGGGCTACGAGCAGTACTTC | CASSPGYEQYF
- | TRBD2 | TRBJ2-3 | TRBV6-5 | TGTGCCAGCAGGCTTGTGCGGGGGAACACAGATACGCAGTATTTT | CASRLVRGNTDTQYF
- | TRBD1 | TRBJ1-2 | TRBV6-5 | TGTGCCAGCAGTTACACAGGGGGCGGGAATGGCTACACCTTC | CASSYTGGGNGYTF
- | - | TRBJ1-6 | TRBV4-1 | TGCGCCAGCAGCCATGGGAGAGAAACTAATTCACCCCTCCACTTT | CASSHGRETNSPLHF
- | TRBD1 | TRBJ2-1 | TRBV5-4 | TGTGCCAGCAGCTCGGGACAGGGGGGTGTCTCCTACAATGAGCAGTTCTTC | CASSSGQGGVSYNEQFF
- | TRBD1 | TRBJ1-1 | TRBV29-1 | TGCAGCGTTGTACAGGGGTGGAACACTGAAGCTTTCTTT | CSVVQGWNTEAFF
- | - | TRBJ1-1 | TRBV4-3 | TGCGCCAGCAGCCAGTCAACCTATATGGGCACTGAAGCTTTCTTT | CASSQSTYMGTEAFF
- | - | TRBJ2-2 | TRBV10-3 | TGTGCCATCAGTGGGATCGGGAAGGGAAGGGCCGGGGAGCTGTTTTTT | CAISGIGKGRAGELFF
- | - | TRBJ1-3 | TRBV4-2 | TGTGCCAGCAGCCAGTCGGGAAGCTCTGGAAACACCATATATTTT | CASSQSGSSGNTIYF
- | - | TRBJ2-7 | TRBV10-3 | TGTGCCATCAGTGAGAGGGGCAGCTCCTACGAGCAGTACTTC | CAISERGSSYEQYF
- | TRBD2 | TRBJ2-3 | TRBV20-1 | TGCAGTGCTAGTGGGACTAGCGGGGGGAGCACAGATACGCAGTATTTT | CSASGTSGGSTDTQYF
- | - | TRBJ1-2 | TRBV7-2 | TGTGCCAGCAGCTTAGATGAAGGGGGGGCCATGGGTGGCTACACCTTC | CASSLDEGGAMGGYTF
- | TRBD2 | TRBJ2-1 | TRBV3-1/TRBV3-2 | TGTGCCAGCAGCCACCCGGGACTAGCGAGGGGTGAGCAGTTCTTC | CASSHPGLARGEQFF
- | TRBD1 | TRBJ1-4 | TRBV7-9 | TGTGCCAGCAGCGACAACAGGGGAGAACTGTTTTTT | CASSDNRGELFF
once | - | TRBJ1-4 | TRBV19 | TGTGCCAGTAGTATAGCCGGCAGCCGGGGTGAAAAACTGTTTTTT | CASSIAGSRGEKLFF
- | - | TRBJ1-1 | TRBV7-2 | TGTGCCAGCATGGAGGCCAGGTACACTGAAGCTTTCTTT | CASMEARYTEAFF
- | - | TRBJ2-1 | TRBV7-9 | TGTGCCAGCAGCTTAGAGGCCAACAATGAGCAGTTCTTC | CASSLEANNEQFF
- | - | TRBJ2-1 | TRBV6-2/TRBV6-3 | TGTGCCAGCAGTTCCGGGACAAGAACTTACAATGAGCAGTTCTTC | CASSSGTRTYNEQFF
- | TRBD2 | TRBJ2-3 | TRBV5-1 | TGCGCCAGCAGCTTGGGTCACGCGGGACTAGCATCGGCAGATACGCAGTATTTT | CASSLGHAGLASADTQYF
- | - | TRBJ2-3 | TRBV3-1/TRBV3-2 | TGTGCCAGCAGCCAAGAGCCGGACGCTAGCACAGATACGCAGTATTTT | CASSQEPDASTDTQYF
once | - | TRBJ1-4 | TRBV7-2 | TGTGCCAGCAGGGGAGGGCTACAGGGACGACTGTTTTTT | CASRGGLQGRLFF
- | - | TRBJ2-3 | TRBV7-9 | TGTGCCAGCAGCTTAACCTCAGGGGCGGGTACGCAGTATTTT | CASSLTSGAGTQYF
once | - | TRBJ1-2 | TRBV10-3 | TGTGCCACCCAGCCCTCGGGGGGGGACTACACCTTC | CATQPSGGDYTF
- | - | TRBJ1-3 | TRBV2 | TGTGCCAGCAGTGTTGGGCGAAACTCTGGAAACACCATATATTTT | CASSVGRNSGNTIYF
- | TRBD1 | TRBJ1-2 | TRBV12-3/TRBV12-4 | TGTGCCAGCAGTTCACAGGGGTACTATGGCTACACCTTC | CASSSQGYYGYTF
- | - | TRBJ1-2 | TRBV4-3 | TGCGCCAGCAGCCAAGAAACAGGGTCGGGCTATGGCTACACCTTC | CASSQETGSGYGYTF
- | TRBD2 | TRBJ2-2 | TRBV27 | TGTGCCAGCAGCCTCCTAGCGGGATTGAACACCGGGGAGCTGTTTTTT | CASSLLAGLNTGELFF
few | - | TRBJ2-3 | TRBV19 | TGTGCCAGTGGGCAATCCGGACCTACGCAGTATTTT | CASGQSGPTQYF
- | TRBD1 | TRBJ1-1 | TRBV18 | TGTGCCAGCTCACCACTCCCGACCGGGACAGAAACCACTGAAGCTTTCTTT | CASSPLPTGTETTEAFF
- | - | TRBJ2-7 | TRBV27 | TGTGCCAGCAGTTTAGGGGGCGGCGTCTACGAGCAGTACTTC | CASSLGGGVYEQYF
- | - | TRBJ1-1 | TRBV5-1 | TGCGCCAGCAGCATTTCCAGGGGTAACACTGAAGCTTTCTTT | CASSISRGNTEAFF
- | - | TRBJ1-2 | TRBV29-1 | TGCAGCGTTGCCCCGGACCTCCCATATGGCTACACCTTC | CSVAPDLPYGYTF